This T cell receptor (beta chain) was identified in a study of a mutant IDH1 vaccine in newly diagnosed glioma. Time point meaning: week 35, safety follow-up. All doses held 300 ug of mutant IDH1 20-mer peptide, with topical imiquimod. Astrocytomas that were new, WHO grade 3 or 4, IDH1-mutant and ATRX-lost were present in the donors. Only in-frame clones appear in the TCRdb table, and some are missing; sequencing was by immunoSEQ multiplex PCR. The sample has 45,000 to 60,000 clones; more than 75% are singletons. A remark on this clone: Antigen: not known.

Germline loops: CDR1 SEHNR, CDR2 FQNEAQ (reference sequence). Unmatched junction bases numbered 5, after V lost 3 bases and J lost 1 base. The CDR3 sequence is 15 residues long. The origin of this receptor is a woman aged 40 to 50 with glioma. The chain carries TRBV7-9 and TRBJ1-1; 7 positions agree with TRBD1. The sample here was PBMCs, taken from a glioma patient whose treatment included an IDH1 peptide vaccine. This CDR3 reads CASSFRGTANTEAFF. CDR3 coding DNA: TGTGCCAGCAGCTTTCGGGGGACAGCGAACACTGAAGCTTTCTTT.